The 22 T cell receptor beta chains below all came from one sample that was sequenced in a study of blood T cell repertoires in COVID-19. Assay: immunoSEQ multiplex PCR; the TCRdb copy retains only in-frame clones and omits some. The repertoire holds a few hundred thousand clones, with about nine tenths as singletons. Sequenced material: peripheral blood. These TCRs come from a woman in her twenties or thirties with active or convalescent COVID-19.

The chain joins TRBV27 to TRBJ2-2; 7 bases agree with TRBD1. The CDR3 is 16 amino acids. V gave up 8 bases and J gave up 0 bases; unmatched junction bases: 9. CDR1 and CDR2 from the germline V gene are MNHEY and SMNVEV (reference sequence). The CDR3 spells CASARAGGTNTGELFF. The CDR3 region has the DNA TGTGCCAGCGCCCGAGCAGGGGGAACGAACACCGGGGAGCTGTTTTTT.

CDR3 sequence: CASRDRGSYGYTF. The CDR3 region has the DNA TGTGCCAGCCGGGACAGGGGGTCGTATGGCTACACCTTC. The J gene is TRBJ1-2, the V gene TRBV6-6, with 11 bases aligning to TRBD1. The CDR3 length is 13 residues. Germline V gene data show CDR1 as MNHNY and CDR2 as SVGAGI (reference sequence). The ends lost 8 bases at V and 5 bases at J; junction bases unmatched: 4.

V is TRBV7-9 and J is TRBJ2-7, with TRBD2 identical over 12 bases. V lost 2 bases, J lost 9 bases, and 8 bases stayed unmatched. Germline CDR1 reads SEHNR; CDR2 reads FQNEAQ (reference sequence). This CDR3 comprises 15 residues. This chain's CDR3 is CASSLSTSGGQGQYF. CDR3 in DNA: TGTGCCAGCAGCTTATCGACTAGCGGGGGCCAGGGGCAGTACTTC.

Of note for this clone: The same CDR3 arises from other DNA sequences in this sample as well. The chain carries TRBV7-2 and TRBJ2-3; D call uncertain. The CDR3 is made up of 12 amino acids. CDR1 and CDR2 (germline): SGHTA, FQGNSA. Trimming stripped 5 bases from V and 3 bases from J, with 6 bases between. The CDR3 sequence: CASSPRTDTQYF. CDR3 in DNA: TGTGCCAGCAGCCCCCGGACAGATACGCAGTATTTT.

The rearrangement uses TRBV30 and TRBJ2-7; perhaps TRBD1 as D (6 bases). Germline CDR1 is GTSNPN and CDR2 is SVGIG (reference sequence). With 0 bases removed from V and 5 bases from J, the gap between germline ends came to 14 bases. The CDR3 extends over 14 amino acids. CDR3 bases: TGTGCCTGGAGTGTAGGGAACAGGGTGGACGAGCAGTACTTC. Its translation: CAWSVGNRVDEQYF.

J is TRBJ2-3 and V is TRBV27; perhaps TRBD2 as D (5 bases). V gave up 7 bases and J gave up 2 bases, with 7 bases separating them. CDR1 MNHEY and CDR2 SMNVEV come from the germline V gene (reference sequence). CDR3 length: 12 amino acids. CDR3 region: CASTLDTDTQYF. The CDR3 bases are TGTGCCAGCACACTAGACACAGATACGCAGTATTTT.

The chain couples TRBV19 to TRBJ2-5; TRBD1 might be the D (6 bases). There are 14 residues in the CDR3. V shed 5 bases and J shed 1 base, with 11 bases lying between them. The germline gives CDR1 LNHDA, CDR2 SQIVND (reference sequence). The CDR3 DNA follows: TGTGCCAGTAGTCCCGGGACATTCCAAGAGACCCAGTACTTC. Translated, it gives CASSPGTFQETQYF.

To note about this clone: Other nucleotide sequences from this sample produce the same CDR3. The rearrangement joins TRBV12-3 or TRBV12-4 to TRBJ2-3, with no clear D. V was clipped by 6 bases and J by 0 bases, with 4 bases between them. This CDR3 spans 12 amino acids. The CDR3 region is CASSPSTDTQYF. CDR3 DNA: TGTGCCAGCAGCCCTAGCACAGATACGCAGTATTTT.

The chain uses TRBV27 and TRBJ1-3; 7 bases map to TRBD1. J lost 0 bases, V lost 5 bases, and 13 bases had no gene match. Germline V gene lookup returns CDR1 MNHEY and CDR2 SMNVEV (reference sequence). The CDR3 spans 18 residues. The CDR3 region is CASSAREGAYPSGNTIYF. CDR3 DNA sequence: TGTGCCAGCAGTGCCCGGGAGGGGGCCTACCCCTCTGGAAACACCATATATTTT.

Concerning this clone: This sample includes further DNA sequences coding for the same CDR3. The chain carries TRBV19 and TRBJ1-5; TRBD1 aligns across 7 bases. The CDR3 contains 14 residues. The trim removed 5 bases at V and 2 bases at J, leaving 3 bases unmatched. CDR1 is LNHDA, CDR2 SQIVND, per germline (reference sequence). The chain's CDR3 is CASSPGQGNQPQHF. In DNA form, the CDR3 reads TGTGCCAGTAGTCCCGGACAGGGCAATCAGCCCCAGCATTTT.

This chain uses TRBV7-3 with TRBJ1-1; a weak D match, TRBD1 (5 bases). V lost 8 bases and J 11 bases, leaving 15 bases between the germline ends. Germline V CDR1 and CDR2: SGHTA, FQGTGA. CDR3 length equals 11 residues. CDR3 region: CASGQSDAAFF. As DNA, the CDR3 is TGTGCCAGCGGACAATCCGACGCGGCTTTCTTT.

V and J are TRBV18 and TRBJ2-7; 9 nucleotides match TRBD1. The CDR3 is 17 amino acids. Germline lookup yields CDR1 KGHSH and CDR2 LQKENI. J gave up 5 bases and V 3 bases, and 14 bases lay outside the gene matches. CDR3 nucleotides: TGTGCCAGCTCACCCTATCGCCCCGGGACAGGGTTGGACGAGCAGTACTTC. As protein: CASSPYRPGTGLDEQYF. Drawing the rest from reference TRBV18 and TRBJ2-7, the complete variable domain is NAGVMQNPRHLVRRRGQEARLRCSPMKGHSHVYWYRQLPEEGLKFMVYLQKENIIDESGMPKERFSAEFPKEGPSILRIQQVVRGDSAAYFCASSPYRPGTGLDEQYFGPGTRLTVT.

This clone was observed a few times. The V gene is TRBV30, the J gene TRBJ2-1, with a possible D match to TRBD2 (6 bases). Trimming left V 5 bases short and J 0 bases short, with 14 bases between. Germline-derived CDR1 and CDR2 are GTSNPN and SVGIG (reference sequence). The CDR3 is 15 amino acids. The CDR3 region is CAWAPGLSSYNEQFF. The CDR3, as DNA: TGTGCCTGGGCCCCGGGACTCAGCTCCTACAATGAGCAGTTCTTC.

In this sample, this clone turned up once. This chain uses TRBV18 with TRBJ1-1; TRBD1 might be the D (5 bases). Germline CDR1 is KGHSH and CDR2 is LQKENI. V was clipped by 3 bases and J by 0 bases, with 11 bases between them. The CDR3 sequence is 15 residues long. CDR3: CASSPTVGLNTEAFF. The DNA for the CDR3 is TGTGCCAGCTCACCGACAGTGGGGTTGAACACTGAAGCTTTCTTT.

This chain links TRBV7-3 with TRBJ2-1, with D perhaps matching TRBD2 (5 bases). CDR1 is SGHTA, CDR2 FQGTGA, per germline. Trimming removed 1 base from V and 7 bases from J, with 14 bases in between. The CDR3 is 15 residues long. The CDR3 DNA reads TGTGCCAGCAGCTTAAAACTAGTAGACTCGAATGAGCAGTTCTTC. This encodes CASSLKLVDSNEQFF.

V gene TRBV9 combines with J gene TRBJ2-5, with a possible D match to TRBD2 (7 bases). The CDR3 length is 15 residues. V dropped 4 bases and J dropped 2 bases, with 15 bases sitting between them. Looked up from germline, CDR1 is SGDLS and CDR2 is YYNGEE. The CDR3 nucleotides are TGTGCCAGCAGCCTCCAGGGAGGGGGGCAAGAGACCCAGTACTTC. It codes for CASSLQGGGQETQYF.

This chain uses TRBV9 with TRBJ2-7, with a possible D match to TRBD1 (6 bases). CDR3 length: 13 residues. Trimming took 4 bases from V and 4 from J, leaving 12 bases between them. The germline V gene encodes CDR1 SGDLS and CDR2 YYNGEE. DNA for the CDR3: TGTGCCAGCAGCCCCAGGGGCTCTTACGAGCAGTACTTC. Residues: CASSPRGSYEQYF.

The CDR3 DNA reads TGTGCCAGCAGCGTAGACACTGGAAACACCATATATTTT. It is translated as CASSVDTGNTIYF. The chain carries TRBV9 and TRBJ1-3; the D is unclear. V was trimmed by 0 bases and J by 2 bases, leaving 3 bases between them. CDR3 size: 13 residues. From germline, CDR1 is SGDLS and CDR2 YYNGEE.

The CDR3 bases are TGTGCCAGCGGGGGACCGCGGGGGGGCCGTGGAGATACGCAGTATTTT. It encodes CASGGPRGGRGDTQYF. This chain links TRBV7-9 with TRBJ2-3, with TRBD2 matching over 9 bases. The CDR3 has 16 residues. CDR1 and CDR2 (germline): SEHNR, FQNEAQ (reference sequence). J lost 5 bases, V lost 8 bases, and 14 bases had no gene match.

The rearrangement uses TRBV7-3 and TRBJ1-6; D may be TRBD1 (5 bases). CDR1 is SGHTA, CDR2 FQGTGA, per germline. CDR3 length: 15 amino acids. Trimming stripped 8 bases from V and 5 bases from J, with 16 bases between. The DNA for the CDR3 is TGTGCCAGCCAGTTAAGAAAAGGGGATAATTCACCCCTCCACTTT. This codes for CASQLRKGDNSPLHF.

This clone was seen only a few times. The genes are TRBV3-1 (or the pseudogene TRBV3-2) and TRBJ2-7, with 7 bases fitting TRBD1. J lost 1 base, V lost 7 bases, and 4 bases had no gene match. Germline V gene lookup returns CDR1 LGHDT and CDR2 YNNKEL (reference sequence). The CDR3 contains 13 residues. This chain's CDR3 is CASTRQGSYEQYF. Here the CDR3 DNA reads TGTGCCAGCACCCGACAGGGTTCCTACGAGCAGTACTTC.

The V and J genes are TRBV10-1 and TRBJ1-1; 7 positions match TRBD1. This CDR3 spans 15 amino acids. CDR1 WNHNN and CDR2 SYGVQD come from the germline V gene (reference sequence). V trimming: 0 bases; J trimming: 1 base; junction bases outside the gene matches: 2. The CDR3 region has the DNA TGCGCCAGCAGTGAGTCTGGGACAGCGAACACTGAAGCTTTCTTT. Protein sequence: CASSESGTANTEAFF.